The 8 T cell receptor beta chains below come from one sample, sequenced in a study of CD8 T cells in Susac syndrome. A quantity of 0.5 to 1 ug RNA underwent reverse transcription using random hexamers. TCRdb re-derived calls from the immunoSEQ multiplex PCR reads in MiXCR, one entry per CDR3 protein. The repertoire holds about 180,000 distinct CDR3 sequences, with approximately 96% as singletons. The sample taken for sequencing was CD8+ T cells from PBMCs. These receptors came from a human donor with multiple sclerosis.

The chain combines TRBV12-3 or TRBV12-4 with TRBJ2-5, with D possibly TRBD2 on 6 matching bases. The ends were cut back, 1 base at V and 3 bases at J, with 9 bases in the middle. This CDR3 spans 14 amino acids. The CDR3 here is CASSLGASEETQYF. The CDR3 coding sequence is TGTGCCAGCAGTTTAGGGGCTAGCGAAGAGACCCAGTACTTC.

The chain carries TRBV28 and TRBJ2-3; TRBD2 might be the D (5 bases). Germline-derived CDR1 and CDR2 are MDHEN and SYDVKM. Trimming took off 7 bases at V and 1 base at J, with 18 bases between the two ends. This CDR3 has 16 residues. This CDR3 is CASMRVDGPRTDTQYF. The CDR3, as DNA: TGTGCCAGCATGAGGGTAGATGGGCCCCGCACAGATACGCAGTATTTT.

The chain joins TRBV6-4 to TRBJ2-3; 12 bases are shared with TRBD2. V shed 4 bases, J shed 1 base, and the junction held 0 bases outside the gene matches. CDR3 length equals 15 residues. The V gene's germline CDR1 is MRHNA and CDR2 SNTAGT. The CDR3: CASSGLAGGTDTQYF. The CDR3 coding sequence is TGTGCCAGCAGTGGACTAGCGGGGGGCACAGATACGCAGTATTTT.

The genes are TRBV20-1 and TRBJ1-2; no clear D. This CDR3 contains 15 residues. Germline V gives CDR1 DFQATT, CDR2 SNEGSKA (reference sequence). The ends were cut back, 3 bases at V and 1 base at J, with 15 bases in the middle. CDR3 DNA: TGCAGTGCTAGTTCCCGCGGGGATATTAACTATGGCTACACCTTC. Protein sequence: CSASSRGDINYGYTF.

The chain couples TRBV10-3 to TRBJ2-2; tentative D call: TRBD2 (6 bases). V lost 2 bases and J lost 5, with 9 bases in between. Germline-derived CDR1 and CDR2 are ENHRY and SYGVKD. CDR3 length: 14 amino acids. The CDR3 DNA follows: TGTGCCATCAGTGAGGGCGGGGTAACCGGGGAGCTGTTTTTT. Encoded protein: CAISEGGVTGELFF.

The CDR3 is CASSQEGLAGNEQYF. The CDR3 coding sequence is TGTGCCAGCAGCCAAGAGGGACTAGCGGGGAACGAGCAGTACTTC. The V and J genes are TRBV4-2 and TRBJ2-7; 13 positions agree with TRBD2. Germline trimming cut 0 bases from V and 5 bases from J; bases unmatched to any gene: 1. The CDR3 is made up of 15 amino acids. Germline-derived CDR1 and CDR2 are LGHNA and YNFKEQ.

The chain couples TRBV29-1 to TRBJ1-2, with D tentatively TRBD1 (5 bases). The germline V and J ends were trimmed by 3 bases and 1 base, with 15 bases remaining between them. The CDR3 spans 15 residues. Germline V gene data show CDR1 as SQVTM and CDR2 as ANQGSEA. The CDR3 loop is CSVETTADRNYGYTF. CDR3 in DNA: TGCAGCGTTGAGACGACAGCAGACCGTAACTATGGCTACACCTTC.

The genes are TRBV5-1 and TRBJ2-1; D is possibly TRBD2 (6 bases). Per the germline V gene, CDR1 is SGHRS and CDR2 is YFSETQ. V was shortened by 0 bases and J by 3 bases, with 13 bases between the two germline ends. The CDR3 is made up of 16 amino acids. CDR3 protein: CASSLAPGDYYNEQFF. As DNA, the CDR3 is TGCGCCAGCAGCTTGGCCCCGGGAGACTACTACAATGAGCAGTTCTTC. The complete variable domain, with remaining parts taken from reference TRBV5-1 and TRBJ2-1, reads KAGVTQTPRYLIKTRGQQVTLSCSPISGHRSVSWYQQTPGQGLQFLFEYFSETQRNKGNFPGRFSGRQFSNSRSEMNVSTLELGDSALYLCASSLAPGDYYNEQFFGPGTRLTVL.